This T cell receptor (beta chain) was captured by sequencing in a study of blood T cell repertoires in COVID-19. As for the study in general: Samples taken during acute and convalescent COVID-19 were collected in the United States, Italy and Spain. T cells, B-cell-depleted T cells, or PBMCs supplied cDNA or gDNA.

Methods used by the authors: Using reference gene primer amplification, nucleated cell counts were estimated. Method: immunoSEQ multiplex PCR; TCRdb's copy keeps in-frame clones and lacks some. The V and J calls and the clone size are those of that table, but D and trimming were determined from the DNA. Here the sample spans over 350,000 clones, over 75% being singletons. Germline CDR1 reads SNHLY; CDR2 reads FYNNEI. The CDR3 has 15 amino acids. With V trimmed by 5 bases and J by 0 bases, 1 base remained unmatched. This clonotype originated in a woman aged 30 to 39 with acute COVID-19. Sequencing was performed on PBMCs or T cells enriched from blood (not recorded which). The chain carries TRBV2 and TRBJ1-6, with 7 bases fitting TRBD1. DNA of the CDR3: TGTGCCAGCAGTCGGGACAGCTCCTATAATTCACCCCTCCACTTT. Its protein product is CASSRDSSYNSPLHF.